The 3 T cell receptor beta chains presented below share a single source sample, sequenced in a study of cytomegalovirus exposure and HLA in healthy donors. Both 60 Vbeta primers and 13 Jbeta primers went into the PCR. Sequencing was performed with immunoSEQ multiplex PCR; in TCRdb, only in-frame clones are kept and a portion is missing. The sample lists about 180,000 clones, around four fifths seen once, with roughly 1.4% in the top ten. The sequencing input was PBMCs. The receptors derive from a man between 18 and 35 years old in good health and CMV-seronegative.

The chain has TRBV19 and TRBJ2-7; TRBD1 agrees at 8 bases. Germline V gene data show CDR1 as LNHDA and CDR2 as SQIVND (reference sequence). J gave up 2 bases and V 7 bases, and 22 bases lay outside the gene matches. This CDR3 is built from 19 residues. The CDR3 DNA is TGTGCCAGTACCGTAATACCGCGGGACAGGATGAACCCTACCTACGAGCAGTACTTC. Protein product: CASTVIPRDRMNPTYEQYF. Based on the CDR3 plus reference TRBV19 and TRBJ2-7, the full variable domain is DGGITQSPKYLFRKEGQNVTLSCEQNLNHDAMYWYRQDPGQGLRLIYYSQIVNDFQKGDIAEGYSVSREKKESFPLTVTSAQKNPTAFYLCASTVIPRDRMNPTYEQYFGPGTRLTVT.

The chain carries TRBV6-6 and TRBJ1-1; weak D call: TRBD1 (5 bases). The V gene lost 0 bases and the J gene lost 2 bases, with 10 bases spanning the gap. This CDR3 spans 15 amino acids. Germline V gene data show CDR1 as MNHNY and CDR2 as SVGAGI (reference sequence). CDR3 sequence: CASSYSTAINTEAFF. CDR3 DNA sequence: TGTGCCAGCAGTTACTCGACAGCAATTAACACTGAAGCTTTCTTT.

This chain links TRBV7-2 with TRBJ2-1; 11 bases fit TRBD2. Trimming removed 2 bases from V and 4 bases from J; junction bases left unmatched: 13. This CDR3 has 19 amino acids. Germline loops: CDR1 SGHTA, CDR2 FQGNSA. This CDR3 reads CASSLRASGGPRLYNEQFF. For the CDR3, the DNA is TGTGCCAGCAGCTTACGGGCTAGCGGGGGGCCCAGGCTTTACAATGAGCAGTTCTTC.